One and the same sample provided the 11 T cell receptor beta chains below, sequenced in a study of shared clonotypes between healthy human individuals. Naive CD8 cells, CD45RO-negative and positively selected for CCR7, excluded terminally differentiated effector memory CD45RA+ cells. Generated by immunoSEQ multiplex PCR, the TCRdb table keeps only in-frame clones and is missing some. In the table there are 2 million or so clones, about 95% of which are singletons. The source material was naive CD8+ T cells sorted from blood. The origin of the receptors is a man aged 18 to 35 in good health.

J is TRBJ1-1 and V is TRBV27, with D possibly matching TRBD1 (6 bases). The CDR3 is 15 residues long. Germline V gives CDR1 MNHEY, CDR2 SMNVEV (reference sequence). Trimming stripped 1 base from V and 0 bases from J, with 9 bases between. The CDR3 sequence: CASSLYGQMNTEAFF. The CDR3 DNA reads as TGTGCCAGCAGTTTATATGGACAGATGAACACTGAAGCTTTCTTT.

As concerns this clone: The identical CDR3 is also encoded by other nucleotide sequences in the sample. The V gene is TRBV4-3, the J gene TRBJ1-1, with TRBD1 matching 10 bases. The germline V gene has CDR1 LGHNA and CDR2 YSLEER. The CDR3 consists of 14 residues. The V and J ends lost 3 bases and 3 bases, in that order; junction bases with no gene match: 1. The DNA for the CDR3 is TGCGCCAGCAGCCAGGACAGGGGGGACACTGAAGCTTTCTTT. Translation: CASSQDRGDTEAFF.

CDR3 sequence: CASSQGIQGVGGEQYF. The CDR3 DNA sequence: TGCGCCAGCAGCCAAGGAATACAGGGTGTCGGGGGGGAGCAGTACTTC. The V gene is TRBV4-1, the J gene TRBJ2-7, with D possibly being TRBD2 (7 bases). This CDR3 is built from 16 residues. The V end lost 1 base, the J end lost 7 bases, and 20 bases lay between the germline ends. The V gene's germline CDR1 is MGHRA and CDR2 YSYEKL.

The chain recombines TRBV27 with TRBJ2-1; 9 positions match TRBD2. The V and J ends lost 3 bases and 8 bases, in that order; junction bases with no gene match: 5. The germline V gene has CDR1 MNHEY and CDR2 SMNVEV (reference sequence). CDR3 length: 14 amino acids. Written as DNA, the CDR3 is TGTGCCAGCAGTTTGGGGCTAGCGGGACATGAGCAGTTCTTC. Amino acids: CASSLGLAGHEQFF.

The CDR3 spells CASRETGGTGELFF. For the CDR3, the DNA is TGTGCCAGCAGGGAGACAGGGGGCACCGGGGAGCTGTTTTTT. This rearrangement joins TRBV25-1 to TRBJ2-2, with 9 positions matching TRBD1. V dropped 6 bases and J dropped 4; count of bases not matched to a gene: 3. The V gene's germline CDR1 is MGHDK and CDR2 SYGVNS. CDR3 length: 14 amino acids.

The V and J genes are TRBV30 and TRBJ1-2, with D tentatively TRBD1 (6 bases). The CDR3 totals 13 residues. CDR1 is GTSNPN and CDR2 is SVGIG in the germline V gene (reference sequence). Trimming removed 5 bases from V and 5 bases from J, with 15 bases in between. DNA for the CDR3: TGTGCCTGGGAACGGGACGGACAGTATGGCTACACCTTC. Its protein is CAWERDGQYGYTF.

CDR3: CASGGGLAGPETQYF. CDR3 in DNA: TGTGCCAGCGGAGGGGGACTAGCGGGCCCCGAGACCCAGTACTTC. The chain couples TRBV7-9 to TRBJ2-5, with 12 nucleotides matching TRBD2. Germline V gene data show CDR1 as SEHNR and CDR2 as FQNEAQ (reference sequence). Trimming took 8 bases from V and 5 from J; bases not matched to a gene: 9. This CDR3 comprises 15 residues.

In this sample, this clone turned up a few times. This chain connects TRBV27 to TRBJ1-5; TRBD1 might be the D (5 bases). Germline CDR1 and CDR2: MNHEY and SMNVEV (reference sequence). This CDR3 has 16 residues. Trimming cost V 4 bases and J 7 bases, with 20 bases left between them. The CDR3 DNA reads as TGTGCCAGCAGTTCGGGGTGGACCGGGGCCCCACAGCCCCAGCATTTT. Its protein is CASSSGWTGAPQPQHF.

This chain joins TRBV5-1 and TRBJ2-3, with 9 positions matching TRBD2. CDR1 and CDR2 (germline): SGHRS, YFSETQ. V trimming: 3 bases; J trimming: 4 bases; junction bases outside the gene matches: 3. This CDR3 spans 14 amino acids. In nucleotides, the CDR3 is TGCGCCAGCAGCTCGGGACTAGCTTCAGATACGCAGTATTTT. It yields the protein CASSSGLASDTQYF.

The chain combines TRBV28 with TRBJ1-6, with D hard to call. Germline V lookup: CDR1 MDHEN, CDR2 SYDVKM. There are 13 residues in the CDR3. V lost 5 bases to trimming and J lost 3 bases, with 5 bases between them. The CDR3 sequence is CASSDDYNSPLHF. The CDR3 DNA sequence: TGTGCCAGCAGTGACGACTATAATTCACCCCTCCACTTT.

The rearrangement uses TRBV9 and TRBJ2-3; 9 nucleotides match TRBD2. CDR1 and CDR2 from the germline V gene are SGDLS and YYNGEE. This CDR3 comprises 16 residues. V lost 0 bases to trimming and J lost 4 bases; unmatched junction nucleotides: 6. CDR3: CASSVDGSGSSDTQYF. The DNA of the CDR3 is TGTGCCAGCAGCGTAGACGGTAGCGGGAGTTCAGATACGCAGTATTTT.